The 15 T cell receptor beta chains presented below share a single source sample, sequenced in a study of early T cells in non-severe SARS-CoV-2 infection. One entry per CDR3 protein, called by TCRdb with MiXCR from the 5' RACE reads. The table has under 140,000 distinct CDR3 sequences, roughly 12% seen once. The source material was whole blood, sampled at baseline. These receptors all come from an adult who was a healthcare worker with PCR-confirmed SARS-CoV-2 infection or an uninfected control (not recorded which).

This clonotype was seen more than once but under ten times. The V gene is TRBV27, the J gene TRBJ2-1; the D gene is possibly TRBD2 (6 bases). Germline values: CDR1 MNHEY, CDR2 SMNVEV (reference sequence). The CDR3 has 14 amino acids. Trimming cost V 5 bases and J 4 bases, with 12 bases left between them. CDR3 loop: CASSPYRGYNEQFF. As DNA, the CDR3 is TGTGCCAGCAGTCCGTACCGGGGGTACAATGAGCAGTTCTTC.

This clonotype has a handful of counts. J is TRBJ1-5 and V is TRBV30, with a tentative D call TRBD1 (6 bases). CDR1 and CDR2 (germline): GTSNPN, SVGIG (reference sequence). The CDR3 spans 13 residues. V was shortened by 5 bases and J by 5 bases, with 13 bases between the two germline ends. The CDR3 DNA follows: TGTGCCTGGCGCCGACAGGCCGATCAGCCCCAGCATTTT. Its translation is CAWRRQADQPQHF.

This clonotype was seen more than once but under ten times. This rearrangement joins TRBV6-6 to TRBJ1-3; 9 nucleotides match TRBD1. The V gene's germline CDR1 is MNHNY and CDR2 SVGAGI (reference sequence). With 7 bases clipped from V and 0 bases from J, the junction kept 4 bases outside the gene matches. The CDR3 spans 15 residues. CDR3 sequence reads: CASTDRGSSGNTIYF. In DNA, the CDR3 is TGTGCCAGCACTGACAGGGGGAGCTCTGGAAACACCATATATTTT.

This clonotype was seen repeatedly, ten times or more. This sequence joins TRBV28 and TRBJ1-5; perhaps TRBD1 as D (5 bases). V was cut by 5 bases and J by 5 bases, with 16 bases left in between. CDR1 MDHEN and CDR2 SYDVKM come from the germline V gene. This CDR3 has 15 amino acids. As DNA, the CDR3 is TGTGCCAGCAGTCCACTCCAGGGAGGGGATCAGCCCCAGCATTTT. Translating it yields CASSPLQGGDQPQHF.

CDR3: CASKNRGAILNTGELFF. The CDR3 DNA reads TGCGCCAGCAAAAACAGGGGGGCGATCCTGAACACCGGGGAGCTGTTTTTT. The gene calls are TRBV23-1 and TRBJ2-2; 8 positions agree with TRBD1. TRBV23-1 is reported as an ORF; its role is uncertain. CDR3 length: 17 residues. With V trimmed by 7 bases and J by 1 base, 11 bases remained unmatched.

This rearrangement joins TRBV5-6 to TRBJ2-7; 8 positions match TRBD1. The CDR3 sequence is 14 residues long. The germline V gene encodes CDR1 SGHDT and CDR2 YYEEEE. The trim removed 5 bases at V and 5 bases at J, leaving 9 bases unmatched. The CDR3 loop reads CASSWTGRRNEQYF. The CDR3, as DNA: TGTGCCAGCAGTTGGACAGGGCGGAGGAACGAGCAGTACTTC.

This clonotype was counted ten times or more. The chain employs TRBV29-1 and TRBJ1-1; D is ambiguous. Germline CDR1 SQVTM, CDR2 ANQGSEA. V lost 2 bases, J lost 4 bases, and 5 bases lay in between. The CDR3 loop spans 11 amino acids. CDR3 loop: CSVERATEAFF. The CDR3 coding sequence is TGCAGCGTTGAACGGGCCACTGAAGCTTTCTTT. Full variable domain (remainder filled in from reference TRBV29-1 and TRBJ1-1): SAVISQKPSRDICQRGTSLTIQCQVDSQVTMMFWYRQQPGQSLTLIATANQGSEATYESGFVIDKFPISRPNLTFSTLTVSNMSPEDSSIYLCSVERATEAFFGQGTRLTVV.

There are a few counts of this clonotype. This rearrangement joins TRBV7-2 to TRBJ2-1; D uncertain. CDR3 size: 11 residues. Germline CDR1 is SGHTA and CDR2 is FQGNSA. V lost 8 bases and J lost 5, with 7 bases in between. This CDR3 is CASAQDNEQFF. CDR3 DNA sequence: TGTGCCAGCGCGCAGGACAATGAGCAGTTCTTC.

Here the CDR3 DNA reads TGTGCCAGCTCACCACCGGCCGGGGGCGCAAATGGCTACACCTTC. It translates to CASSPPAGGANGYTF. The chain joins TRBV18 to TRBJ1-2; TRBD1 is a possible D gene (6 bases). The germline V and J ends were trimmed by 0 bases and 6 bases, with 14 bases remaining between them. CDR3 length equals 15 residues. Germline CDR1 KGHSH, CDR2 LQKENI.

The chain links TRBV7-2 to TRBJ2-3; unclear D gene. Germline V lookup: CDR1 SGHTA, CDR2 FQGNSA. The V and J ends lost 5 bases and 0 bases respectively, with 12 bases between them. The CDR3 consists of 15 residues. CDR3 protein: CASSPGPTSTDTQYF. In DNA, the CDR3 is TGTGCCAGCAGCCCTGGACCAACTAGCACAGATACGCAGTATTTT.

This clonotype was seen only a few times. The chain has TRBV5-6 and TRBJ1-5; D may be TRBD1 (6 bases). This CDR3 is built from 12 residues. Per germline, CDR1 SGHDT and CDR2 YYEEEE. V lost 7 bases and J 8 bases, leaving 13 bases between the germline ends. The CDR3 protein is CASSVGGEPQHF. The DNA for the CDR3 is TGTGCCAGCTCGGTAGGGGGGGAGCCCCAGCATTTT.

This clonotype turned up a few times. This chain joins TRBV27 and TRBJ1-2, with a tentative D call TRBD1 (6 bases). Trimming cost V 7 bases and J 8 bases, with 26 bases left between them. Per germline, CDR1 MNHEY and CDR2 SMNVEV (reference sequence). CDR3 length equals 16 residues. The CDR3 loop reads CASNPGGGGYYRGYTF. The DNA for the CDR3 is TGTGCCAGCAACCCCGGAGGAGGGGGGTATTACAGGGGCTACACCTTC.

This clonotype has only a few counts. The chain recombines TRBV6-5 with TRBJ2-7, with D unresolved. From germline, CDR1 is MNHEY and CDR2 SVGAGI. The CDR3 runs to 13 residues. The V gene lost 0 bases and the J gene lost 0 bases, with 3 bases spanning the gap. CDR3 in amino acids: CASSYSPSYEQYF. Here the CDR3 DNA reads TGTGCCAGCAGTTACTCGCCCTCCTACGAGCAGTACTTC.

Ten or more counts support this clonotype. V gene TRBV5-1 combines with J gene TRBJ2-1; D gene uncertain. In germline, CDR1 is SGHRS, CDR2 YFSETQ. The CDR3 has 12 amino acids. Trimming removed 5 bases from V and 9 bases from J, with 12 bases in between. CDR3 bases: TGCGCCAGCAGGCTAGATCGTGGTGAGCAGTTCTTC. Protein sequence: CASRLDRGEQFF.

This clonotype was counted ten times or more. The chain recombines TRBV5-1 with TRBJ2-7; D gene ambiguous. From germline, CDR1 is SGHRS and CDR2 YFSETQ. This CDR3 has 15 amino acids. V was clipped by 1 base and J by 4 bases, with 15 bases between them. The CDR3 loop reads CASSLYYGTFYEQYF. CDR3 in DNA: TGCGCCAGCAGCTTGTACTACGGCACGTTTTACGAGCAGTACTTC. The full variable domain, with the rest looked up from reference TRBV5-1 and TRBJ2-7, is KAGVTQTPRYLIKTRGQQVTLSCSPISGHRSVSWYQQTPGQGLQFLFEYFSETQRNKGNFPGRFSGRQFSNSRSEMNVSTLELGDSALYLCASSLYYGTFYEQYFGPGTRLTVT.